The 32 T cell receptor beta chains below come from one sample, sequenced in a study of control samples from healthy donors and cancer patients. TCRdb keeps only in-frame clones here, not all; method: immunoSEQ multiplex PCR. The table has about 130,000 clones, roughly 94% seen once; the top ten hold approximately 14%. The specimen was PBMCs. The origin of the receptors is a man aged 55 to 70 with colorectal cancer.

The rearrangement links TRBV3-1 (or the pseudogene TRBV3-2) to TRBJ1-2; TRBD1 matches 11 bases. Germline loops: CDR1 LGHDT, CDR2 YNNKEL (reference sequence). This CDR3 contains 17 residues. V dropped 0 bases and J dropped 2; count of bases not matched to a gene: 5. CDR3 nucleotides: TGTGCCAGCAGCCAAGACCCGGGACAGGGGGTAAACTATGGCTACACCTTC. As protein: CASSQDPGQGVNYGYTF.

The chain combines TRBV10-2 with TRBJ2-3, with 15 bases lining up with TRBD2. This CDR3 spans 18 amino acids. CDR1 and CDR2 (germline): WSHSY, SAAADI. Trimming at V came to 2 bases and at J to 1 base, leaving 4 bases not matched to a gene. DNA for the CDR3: TGCGCCAGCAGTGAGGGACTAGCGGGGGGGGGTGGCACAGATACGCAGTATTTT. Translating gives CASSEGLAGGGGTDTQYF.

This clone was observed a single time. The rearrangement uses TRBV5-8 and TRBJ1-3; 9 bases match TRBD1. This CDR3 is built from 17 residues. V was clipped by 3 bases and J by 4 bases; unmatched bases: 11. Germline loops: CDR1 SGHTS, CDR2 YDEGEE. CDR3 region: CASSSNYGTGYGNTIYF. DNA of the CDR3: TGTGCCAGCAGCTCGAACTATGGGACAGGGTACGGAAACACCATATATTTT.

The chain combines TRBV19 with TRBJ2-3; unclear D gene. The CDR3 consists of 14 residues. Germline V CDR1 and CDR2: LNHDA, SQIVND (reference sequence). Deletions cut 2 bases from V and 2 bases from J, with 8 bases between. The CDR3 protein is CASSILEFTDTQYF. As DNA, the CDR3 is TGTGCCAGTAGTATATTGGAATTCACAGATACGCAGTATTTT.

CDR3 in DNA: TGTGCCAGCAGCCAGGGTCGGCTAAATAATTCACCCCTCCACTTT. Its protein is CASSQGRLNNSPLHF. V gene TRBV3-1 (or the pseudogene TRBV3-2) combines with J gene TRBJ1-6, with D uncertain. The V end lost 3 bases, the J end lost 5 bases, and 11 bases lay between the germline ends. This CDR3 is built from 15 residues. The germline gives CDR1 LGHDT, CDR2 YNNKEL (reference sequence).

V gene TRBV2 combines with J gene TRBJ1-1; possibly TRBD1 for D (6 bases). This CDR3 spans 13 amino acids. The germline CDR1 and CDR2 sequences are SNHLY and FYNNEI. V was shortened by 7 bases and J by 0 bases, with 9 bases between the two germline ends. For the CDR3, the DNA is TGTGCCAGCATTGAGGGGGTGAACACTGAAGCTTTCTTT. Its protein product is CASIEGVNTEAFF.

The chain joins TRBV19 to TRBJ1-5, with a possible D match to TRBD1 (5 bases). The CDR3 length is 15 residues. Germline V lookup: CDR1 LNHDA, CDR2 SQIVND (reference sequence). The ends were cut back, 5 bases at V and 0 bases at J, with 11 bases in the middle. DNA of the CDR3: TGTGCCAGTAGTGACCAGGGTGATAGCAATCAGCCCCAGCATTTT. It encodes CASSDQGDSNQPQHF.

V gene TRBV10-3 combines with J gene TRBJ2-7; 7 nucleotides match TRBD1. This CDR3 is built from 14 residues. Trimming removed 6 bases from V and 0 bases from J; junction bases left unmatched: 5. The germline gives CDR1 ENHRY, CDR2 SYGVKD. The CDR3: CAIRDRRSSYEQYF. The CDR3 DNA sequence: TGTGCCATCAGGGACAGGAGGAGCTCCTACGAGCAGTACTTC.

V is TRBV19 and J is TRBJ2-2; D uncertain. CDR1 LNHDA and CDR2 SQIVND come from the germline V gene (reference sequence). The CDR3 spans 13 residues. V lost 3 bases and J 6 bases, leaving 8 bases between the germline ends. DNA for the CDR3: TGTGCCAGTAGTATGGGATCGGCCGGGGAGCTGTTTTTT. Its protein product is CASSMGSAGELFF.

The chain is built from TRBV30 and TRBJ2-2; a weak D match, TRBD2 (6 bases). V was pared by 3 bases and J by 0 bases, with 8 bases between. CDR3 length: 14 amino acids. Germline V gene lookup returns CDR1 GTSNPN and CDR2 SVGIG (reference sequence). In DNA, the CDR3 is TGTGCCTGGAGGGGCGGGGCGAACACCGGGGAGCTGTTTTTT. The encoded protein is CAWRGGANTGELFF.

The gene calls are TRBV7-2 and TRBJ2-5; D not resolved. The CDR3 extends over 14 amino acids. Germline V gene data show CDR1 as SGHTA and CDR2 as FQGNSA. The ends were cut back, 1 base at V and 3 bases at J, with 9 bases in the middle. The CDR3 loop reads CASSLERTEETQYF. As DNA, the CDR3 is TGTGCCAGCAGCTTAGAACGAACGGAAGAGACCCAGTACTTC.

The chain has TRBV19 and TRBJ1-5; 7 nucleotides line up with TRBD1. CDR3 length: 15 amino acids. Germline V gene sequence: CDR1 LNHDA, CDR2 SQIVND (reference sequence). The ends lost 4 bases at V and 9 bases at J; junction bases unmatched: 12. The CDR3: CASSTGQAGRGPQHF. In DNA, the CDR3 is TGTGCCAGTAGTACCGGACAGGCCGGGCGTGGGCCCCAGCATTTT.

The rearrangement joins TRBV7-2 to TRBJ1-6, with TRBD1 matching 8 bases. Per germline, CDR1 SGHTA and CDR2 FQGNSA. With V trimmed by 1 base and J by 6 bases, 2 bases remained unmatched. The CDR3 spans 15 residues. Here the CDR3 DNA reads TGTGCCAGCAGCTTAGACAGGGGGGGTAATTCACCCCTCCACTTT. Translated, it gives CASSLDRGGNSPLHF. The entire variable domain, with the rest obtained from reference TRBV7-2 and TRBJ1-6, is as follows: GAGVSQSPSNKVTEKGKDVELRCDPISGHTALYWYRQSLGQGLEFLIYFQGNSAPDKSGLPSDRFSAERTGGSVSTLTIQRTQQEDSAVYLCASSLDRGGNSPLHFGNGTRLTVT.

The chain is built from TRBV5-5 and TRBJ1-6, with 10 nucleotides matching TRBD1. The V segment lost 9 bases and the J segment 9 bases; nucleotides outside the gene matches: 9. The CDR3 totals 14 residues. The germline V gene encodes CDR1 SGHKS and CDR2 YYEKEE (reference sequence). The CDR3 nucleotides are TGTGCCAACCTGGCGGACAGGGGGACTTCACCCCTCCACTTT. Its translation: CANLADRGTSPLHF.

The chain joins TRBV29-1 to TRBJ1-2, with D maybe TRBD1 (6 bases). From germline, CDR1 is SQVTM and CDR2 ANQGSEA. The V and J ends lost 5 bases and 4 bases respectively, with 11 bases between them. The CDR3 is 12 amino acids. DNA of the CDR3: TGCAGCGTTTCGGACAGAAGCTATGGCTACACCTTC. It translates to CSVSDRSYGYTF.

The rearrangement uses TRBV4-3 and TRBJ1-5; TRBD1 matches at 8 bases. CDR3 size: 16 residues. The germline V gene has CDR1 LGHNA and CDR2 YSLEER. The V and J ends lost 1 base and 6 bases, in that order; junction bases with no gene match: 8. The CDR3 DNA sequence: TGCGCCAGCAGCCAAGCCGTTCAGGGGGCCTCTCAGCCCCAGCATTTT. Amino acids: CASSQAVQGASQPQHF.

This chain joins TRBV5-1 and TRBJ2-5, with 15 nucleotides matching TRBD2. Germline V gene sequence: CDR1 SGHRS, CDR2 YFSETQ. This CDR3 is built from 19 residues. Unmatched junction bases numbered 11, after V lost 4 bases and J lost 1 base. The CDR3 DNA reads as TGCGCCAGCAGCGTACGGACTAGCGGGGGGGCTCCGTTCCAAGAGACCCAGTACTTC. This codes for CASSVRTSGGAPFQETQYF.

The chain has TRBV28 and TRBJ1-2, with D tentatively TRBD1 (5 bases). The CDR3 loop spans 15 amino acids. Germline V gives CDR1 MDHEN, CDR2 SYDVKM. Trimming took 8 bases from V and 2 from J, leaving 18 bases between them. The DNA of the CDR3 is TGTGCCAGCTCCCGAGGGGTTATAGGAAACTATGGCTACACCTTC. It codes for CASSRGVIGNYGYTF.

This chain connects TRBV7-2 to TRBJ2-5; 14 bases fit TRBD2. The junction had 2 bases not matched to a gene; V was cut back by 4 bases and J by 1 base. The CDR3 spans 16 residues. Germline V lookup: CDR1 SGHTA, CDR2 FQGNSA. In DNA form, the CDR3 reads TGTGCCAGCAGCTCAGGACTAGCGGGGGGCCAAGAGACCCAGTACTTC. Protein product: CASSSGLAGGQETQYF.

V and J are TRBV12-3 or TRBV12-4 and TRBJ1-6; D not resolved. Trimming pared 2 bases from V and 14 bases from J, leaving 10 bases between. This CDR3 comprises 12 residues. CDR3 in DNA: TGTGCCAGCAGTTTATCCCGGACCACCCTCCACTTT. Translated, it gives CASSLSRTTLHF.

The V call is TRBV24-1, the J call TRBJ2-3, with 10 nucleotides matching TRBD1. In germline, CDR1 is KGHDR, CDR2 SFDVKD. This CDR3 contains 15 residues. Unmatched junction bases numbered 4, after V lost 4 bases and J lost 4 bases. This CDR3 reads CATSEPGQGADTQYF. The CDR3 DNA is TGTGCCACCAGTGAACCCGGACAGGGGGCAGATACGCAGTATTTT.

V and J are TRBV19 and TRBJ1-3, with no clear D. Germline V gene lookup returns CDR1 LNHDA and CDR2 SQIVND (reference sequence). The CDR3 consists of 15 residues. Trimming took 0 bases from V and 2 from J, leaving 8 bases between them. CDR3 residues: CASSIDWDPGNTIYF. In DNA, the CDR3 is TGTGCCAGTAGTATAGATTGGGATCCTGGAAACACCATATATTTT.

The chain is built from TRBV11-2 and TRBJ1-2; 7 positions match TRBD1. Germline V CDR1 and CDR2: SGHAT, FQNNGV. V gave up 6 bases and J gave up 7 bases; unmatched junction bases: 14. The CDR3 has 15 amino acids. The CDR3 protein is CASRHIRGMIGGYTF. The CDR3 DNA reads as TGTGCCAGCAGGCACATCAGGGGGATGATTGGTGGCTACACCTTC. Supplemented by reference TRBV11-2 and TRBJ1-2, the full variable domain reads EAGVAQSPRYKIIEKRQSVAFWCNPISGHATLYWYQQILGQGPKLLIQFQNNGVVDDSQLPKDRFSAERLKGVDSTLKIQPAKLEDSAVYLCASRHIRGMIGGYTFGSGTRLTVV.

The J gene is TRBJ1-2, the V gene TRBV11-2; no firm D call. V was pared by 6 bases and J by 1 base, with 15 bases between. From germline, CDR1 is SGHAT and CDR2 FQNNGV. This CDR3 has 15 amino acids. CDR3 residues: CASSTGEGNNYGYTF. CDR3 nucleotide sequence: TGTGCCAGCAGTACCGGGGAGGGCAATAACTATGGCTACACCTTC.

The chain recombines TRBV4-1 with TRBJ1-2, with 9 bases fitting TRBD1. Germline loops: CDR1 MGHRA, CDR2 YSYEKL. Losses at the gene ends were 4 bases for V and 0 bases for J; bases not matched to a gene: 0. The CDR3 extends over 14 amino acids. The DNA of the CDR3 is TGCGCCAGCAGCCGGACAGGGGCTAACTATGGCTACACCTTC. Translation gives CASSRTGANYGYTF.

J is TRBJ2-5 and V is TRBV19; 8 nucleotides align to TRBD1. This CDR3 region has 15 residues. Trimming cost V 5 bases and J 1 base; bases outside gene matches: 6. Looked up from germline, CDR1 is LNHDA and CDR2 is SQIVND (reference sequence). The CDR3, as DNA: TGTGCCAGTAGTCCCCGGGACAGGAGCCAAGAGACCCAGTACTTC. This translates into CASSPRDRSQETQYF.

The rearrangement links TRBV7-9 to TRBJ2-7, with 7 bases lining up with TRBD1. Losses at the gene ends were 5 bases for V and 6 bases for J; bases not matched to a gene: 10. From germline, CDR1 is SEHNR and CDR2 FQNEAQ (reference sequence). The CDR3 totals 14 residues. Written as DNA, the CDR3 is TGTGCCAGCAGCCCAGGACAGGAACCCCCCGAGCAGTACTTC. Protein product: CASSPGQEPPEQYF.

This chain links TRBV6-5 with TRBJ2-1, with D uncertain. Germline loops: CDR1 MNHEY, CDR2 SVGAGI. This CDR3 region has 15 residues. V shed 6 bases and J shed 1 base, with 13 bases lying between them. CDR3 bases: TGTGCCAGCAGCCGCACGTTAGGGTCCTACAATGAGCAGTTCTTC. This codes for CASSRTLGSYNEQFF.

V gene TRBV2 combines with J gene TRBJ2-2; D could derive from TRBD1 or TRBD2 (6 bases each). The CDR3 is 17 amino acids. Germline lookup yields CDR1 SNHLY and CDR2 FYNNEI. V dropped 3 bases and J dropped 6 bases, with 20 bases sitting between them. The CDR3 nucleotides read TGTGCCAGCAGTGAGGCCACAGGGTGGAGGGGGGCCGGGGAGCTGTTTTTT. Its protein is CASSEATGWRGAGELFF.

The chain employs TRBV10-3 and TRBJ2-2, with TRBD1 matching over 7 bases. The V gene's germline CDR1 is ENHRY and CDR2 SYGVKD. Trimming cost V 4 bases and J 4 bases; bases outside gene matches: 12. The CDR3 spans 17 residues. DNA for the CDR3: TGTGCCATCAGTGCCGCGGCACAGGGGACCGGCACCGGGGAGCTGTTTTTT. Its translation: CAISAAAQGTGTGELFF.

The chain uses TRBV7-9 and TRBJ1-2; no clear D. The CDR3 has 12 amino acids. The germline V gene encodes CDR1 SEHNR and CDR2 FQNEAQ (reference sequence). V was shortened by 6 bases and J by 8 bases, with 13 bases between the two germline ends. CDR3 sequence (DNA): TGTGCCAGCAGTCGCGGACTTAAAGGCTACACCTTC. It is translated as CASSRGLKGYTF.

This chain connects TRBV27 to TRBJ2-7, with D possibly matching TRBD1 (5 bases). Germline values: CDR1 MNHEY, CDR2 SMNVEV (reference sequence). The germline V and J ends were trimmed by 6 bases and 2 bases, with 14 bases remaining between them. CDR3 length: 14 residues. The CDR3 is CASSRVYTTYEQYF. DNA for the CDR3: TGTGCCAGCAGCAGGGTCTACACAACCTACGAGCAGTACTTC.